Shown below are 29 T cell receptor beta chains from a single sample sequenced in a study of T cells in Graves' hyperthyroidism and ophthalmopathy. RNA transcripts served as the template for amplifying TCR beta CDR3 regions. The TCR CDR3 was amplified in a first-round RT-PCR using the HTBI primer set. TCRdb redid the calling of the multiplex PCR reads with MiXCR, one entry per CDR3 protein. The table has some 270,000 distinct CDR3 sequences, roughly 15% seen once; the top ten hold roughly 7.9%. Sequencing was performed on blood. The receptors derive from a woman in her thirties or forties with Graves' hyperthyroidism.

This chain connects TRBV4-1 to TRBJ2-6; D may match TRBD1 or TRBD2 (5 bases each). V was shortened by 2 bases and J by 2 bases, with 10 bases between the two germline ends. The CDR3 loop spans 16 amino acids. CDR1 MGHRA and CDR2 YSYEKL come from the germline V gene. CDR3 DNA sequence: TGCGCCAGCAGCCAAATGGGGGTAGCTGGGGCCAACGTCCTGACTTTC. Translating gives CASSQMGVAGANVLTF.

At least ten counts were recorded for this clonotype. The rearrangement uses TRBV20-1 and TRBJ2-5; 14 bases are a match to TRBD2. This CDR3 is built from 15 residues. V shed 6 bases and J 5 bases; nucleotides not matched to a gene: 8. Germline V gives CDR1 DFQATT, CDR2 SNEGSKA (reference sequence). The CDR3 is CSAPRLAGGPETQYF. CDR3 sequence (DNA): TGCAGTGCCCCTAGACTAGCGGGAGGGCCGGAGACCCAGTACTTC.

V gene TRBV7-3 combines with J gene TRBJ1-1; 8 bases map to TRBD1. Per germline, CDR1 SGHTA and CDR2 FQGTGA. The J segment lost 1 base and the V segment lost 5 bases, leaving 9 bases of the junction unmatched. The CDR3 runs 16 residues. CDR3 region: CASSTTGGRWNTEAFF. The CDR3 nucleotides are TGTGCCAGCAGCACCACAGGGGGACGTTGGAACACTGAAGCTTTCTTT.

The chain employs TRBV2 and TRBJ2-1; 9 bases line up with TRBD2. V trimming: 2 bases; J trimming: 7 bases; junction bases outside the gene matches: 6. The CDR3 runs 15 residues. Germline CDR1 reads SNHLY; CDR2 reads FYNNEI. In DNA form, the CDR3 reads TGTGCCAGCAGTGAAAAGGCTAGCGGGAAGAATGAGCAGTTCTTC. It codes for CASSEKASGKNEQFF.

The chain is built from TRBV2 and TRBJ2-1, with D possibly matching TRBD2 (5 bases). There are 15 residues in the CDR3. Germline CDR1 reads SNHLY; CDR2 reads FYNNEI. V gave up 3 bases and J gave up 8 bases, with 17 bases separating them. The CDR3 coding sequence is TGTGCCAGCAGTGATGTGAGGGCTCGTCTGGATGAGCAGTTCTTC. Its translation is CASSDVRARLDEQFF.

This clonotype showed up just a few times. The chain links TRBV6-1 to TRBJ2-7; no definite D call. Germline V CDR1 and CDR2: MNHNS, SASEGT. The length of the CDR3 is 11 residues. V lost 5 bases and J 5 bases, leaving 7 bases between the germline ends. The CDR3 DNA follows: TGTGCCAGCAGTTTTGGGCACGAGCAGTACTTC. Its protein product is CASSFGHEQYF.

In its sample, this clonotype was seen many times. The V and J genes are TRBV20-1 and TRBJ2-1, with 8 bases identical to TRBD2. V lost 4 bases and J lost 5; bases outside the gene matches: 10. From germline, CDR1 is DFQATT and CDR2 SNEGSKA (reference sequence). The CDR3 has 15 residues. The CDR3 protein is CSANSPREGNNEQFF. CDR3 DNA: TGCAGTGCTAATTCTCCTCGGGAGGGCAACAATGAGCAGTTCTTC.

This clonotype was recorded a few times. This CDR3 is CASSIPRQSEPNQPQHF. CDR3 in DNA: TGTGCCAGTAGTATACCCAGACAGTCGGAACCAAATCAGCCCCAGCATTTT. The chain carries TRBV19 and TRBJ1-5, with D possibly matching TRBD1 (5 bases). CDR1 is LNHDA and CDR2 is SQIVND in the germline V gene (reference sequence). V was shortened by 2 bases and J by 4 bases, with 18 bases between the two germline ends. The CDR3 runs 17 residues.

Worth noting for this clonotype: Just one base apart from a much larger clone, this may be a read error. The chain uses TRBV7-9 and TRBJ2-1; 7 nucleotides match TRBD1. Germline V gives CDR1 SEHNR, CDR2 FQNEAQ (reference sequence). The CDR3 has 15 residues. V shed 5 bases, J shed 6 bases, and the junction held 10 bases outside the gene matches. The CDR3 sequence is CASSQQGNRVNEQFF. For the CDR3, the DNA is TGTGCCAGCAGCCAACAGGGGAATCGGGTCAATGAGCAGTTCTTC.

Ten or more counts support this clonotype. The chain couples TRBV20-1 to TRBJ2-5; D may be TRBD1 (8 bases). This CDR3 comprises 16 residues. Per the germline V gene, CDR1 is DFQATT and CDR2 is SNEGSKA (reference sequence). The V end lost 6 bases, the J end lost 5 bases, and 25 bases lay between the germline ends. In DNA, the CDR3 is TGCAGTGCCCCGGCGGGGGACAGGCGTTTTTCGGAGACCCAGTACTTC. This encodes CSAPAGDRRFSETQYF.

This clonotype occurred many times. The chain is built from TRBV29-1 and TRBJ2-7; the D gene is possibly TRBD2 (7 bases). The CDR3 spans 12 residues. The V gene lost 3 bases and the J gene lost 5 bases, with 11 bases spanning the gap. CDR1 is SQVTM and CDR2 is ANQGSEA in the germline V gene. In nucleotides, the CDR3 is TGCAGCGTTGATGGAGGGGGGGACGAGCAGTACTTC. Its translation is CSVDGGGDEQYF.

This clonotype has ten or more counts. The chain carries TRBV13 and TRBJ1-1; perhaps TRBD1 as D (6 bases). Germline CDR1 reads PRHDT; CDR2 reads FYEKMQ (reference sequence). Trimming left V 7 bases short and J 1 base short, with 16 bases between. CDR3 length: 15 residues. CDR3 in DNA: TGTGCCAGCACCGCCGCTGCAGGGGCGAACACTGAAGCTTTCTTT. Encoded protein: CASTAAAGANTEAFF.

The chain recombines TRBV29-1 with TRBJ1-2; D uncertain. This CDR3 comprises 15 residues. V lost 4 bases, J lost 3 bases, and 18 bases lay in between. Germline CDR1 and CDR2: SQVTM and ANQGSEA. CDR3 DNA: TGCAGCGTTGCTCAGGCCAGAACCAAACACTATGGCTACACCTTC. This sequence encodes CSVAQARTKHYGYTF.

This clonotype showed up just a few times. The V call is TRBV11-2, the J call TRBJ2-1; TRBD2 matches 12 bases. CDR3 length equals 16 residues. V shed 5 bases, J shed 3 bases, and the junction held 5 bases outside the gene matches. The germline CDR1 and CDR2 sequences are SGHAT and FQNNGV. The CDR3 protein is CASSTRTSGNYNEQFF. The CDR3 coding sequence is TGTGCCAGCAGCACCCGGACTAGCGGGAACTACAATGAGCAGTTCTTC. Filled out from reference TRBV11-2 and TRBJ2-1, the complete variable domain reads EAGVAQSPRYKIIEKRQSVAFWCNPISGHATLYWYQQILGQGPKLLIQFQNNGVVDDSQLPKDRFSAERLKGVDSTLKIQPAKLEDSAVYLCASSTRTSGNYNEQFFGPGTRLTVL.

This clonotype has a count of ten or more. The chain links TRBV2 to TRBJ1-2; D remains unclear. V lost 3 bases to trimming and J lost 8 bases, with 10 bases between them. The CDR3 sequence is 12 residues long. Per the germline V gene, CDR1 is SNHLY and CDR2 is FYNNEI. The CDR3 DNA sequence: TGTGCCAGCAGTGAGTTTAGTTACGGCTACACCTTC. This translates into CASSEFSYGYTF.

In the case of this clonotype: Compared with germline, one end of the junction differs, possibly owing to a read error. The chain combines TRBV4-1 with TRBJ2-1, with D possibly being TRBD2 (5 bases). This CDR3 region has 16 residues. Germline assignment: CDR1 MGHRA and CDR2 YSYEKL. CDR3 bases: TGCGCCAGCAGTCAAGATCGGGCTAGCCTGTACAATGAGCAGTTCTTC. Protein sequence: CASSQDRASLYNEQFF.

This chain uses TRBV6-5 with TRBJ2-1, with 11 nucleotides matching TRBD2. Germline assignment: CDR1 MNHEY and CDR2 SVGAGI. The ends lost 1 base at V and 5 bases at J; junction bases unmatched: 4. The CDR3 loop spans 16 amino acids. In DNA form, the CDR3 reads TGTGCCAGCAGTTACTATAGCGGGAGGGTTAACAATGAGCAGTTCTTC. This sequence encodes CASSYYSGRVNNEQFF.

This clonotype has a handful of counts. V gene TRBV12-3 or TRBV12-4 combines with J gene TRBJ2-3; 10 bases fit TRBD2. V was pared by 6 bases and J by 5 bases, with 8 bases of the junction left unmatched. This CDR3 is built from 15 residues. This CDR3 is CASSRLAGEIDTQYF. CDR3 sequence (DNA): TGTGCCAGCAGCCGGCTAGCGGGAGAGATAGATACGCAGTATTTT.

This clonotype was picked up many times. The chain employs TRBV7-8 and TRBJ2-5; 10 nucleotides agree with TRBD2. Losses at the gene ends were 5 bases for V and 4 bases for J; bases not matched to a gene: 10. CDR1 and CDR2 from the germline V gene are SGHVS and FQNEAQ. The CDR3 has 16 residues. The CDR3 is CASSGEGLAGGETQYF. The CDR3, as DNA: TGTGCCAGCAGCGGGGAGGGGTTAGCGGGAGGAGAGACCCAGTACTTC.

This clonotype showed up many times. The chain is built from TRBV20-1 and TRBJ2-7; TRBD2 aligns across 13 bases. Germline CDR1 and CDR2: DFQATT and SNEGSKA (reference sequence). The length of the CDR3 is 15 residues. The V gene end was trimmed by 3 bases and the J gene end by 6 bases; junction bases not matched to a gene: 8. The CDR3: CSARWGLAGTSEQYF. In DNA form, the CDR3 reads TGCAGTGCTAGGTGGGGACTAGCGGGAACCTCCGAGCAGTACTTC.

This chain uses TRBV20-1 with TRBJ1-5; D ambiguous. Germline V gene lookup returns CDR1 DFQATT and CDR2 SNEGSKA (reference sequence). The CDR3 sequence is 12 residues long. The V end lost 6 bases, the J end lost 2 bases, and 8 bases lay between the germline ends. CDR3 region: CSAGRRNQPQHF. As DNA, the CDR3 is TGCAGTGCGGGGAGGCGCAATCAGCCCCAGCATTTT.

This rearrangement joins TRBV6-1 to TRBJ1-6, with D perhaps matching TRBD1 (5 bases). Between the trimmed V and J ends, which lost 0 bases and 13 bases, there was a span of 13 bases. Germline assignment: CDR1 MNHNS and CDR2 SASEGT. This CDR3 spans 14 amino acids. The CDR3 loop is CASSEAGGSSPLHF. DNA of the CDR3: TGTGCCAGCAGTGAAGCGGGGGGAAGCTCTCCCCTCCACTTT.

The chain recombines TRBV4-1 with TRBJ2-3, with D maybe TRBD1 (6 bases). Germline V CDR1 and CDR2: MGHRA, YSYEKL. V was pared by 0 bases and J by 0 bases, with 13 bases between. The CDR3 runs to 17 residues. This CDR3 reads CASSQDRGRGSTDTQYF. CDR3 nucleotides: TGCGCCAGCAGCCAAGATCGCGGCAGGGGCAGCACAGATACGCAGTATTTT.

This clonotype was counted many times. CDR3 DNA sequence: TGCAGTGCTTCAAGGACTAGCAGCTCCTACAATGAGCAGTTCTTC. This encodes CSASRTSSSYNEQFF. This rearrangement joins TRBV20-1 to TRBJ2-1, with 8 bases that match TRBD2. CDR3 length equals 15 residues. Germline V gene sequence: CDR1 DFQATT, CDR2 SNEGSKA (reference sequence). Trimming cost V 5 bases and J 0 bases; bases outside gene matches: 6.

This clonotype was seen ten or more times. The chain couples TRBV3-1 to TRBJ2-1; D gene unclear. V lost 3 bases and J 6 bases, leaving 6 bases between the germline ends. Germline CDR1 LGHDT, CDR2 YNNKEL (reference sequence). The CDR3 covers 12 residues. The CDR3 sequence is CASSHGFNEQFF. The CDR3, as DNA: TGTGCCAGCAGCCACGGCTTCAATGAGCAGTTCTTC.

This clonotype was seen a few times. It may be a read error: a sequence one base away is much more abundant. This chain joins TRBV30 and TRBJ1-5, with a possible D match to TRBD1 (6 bases). The V end lost 2 bases, the J end lost 6 bases, and 11 bases lay between the germline ends. The CDR3 is 13 residues long. Germline V lookup: CDR1 GTSNPN, CDR2 SVGIG (reference sequence). The CDR3 region is CAWSIRGTQPQHF. DNA for the CDR3: TGTGCCTGGAGTATCAGGGGCACTCAGCCCCAGCATTTT. Supplemented by reference TRBV30 and TRBJ1-5, the full variable domain reads SQTIHQWPATLVQPVGSPLSLECTVEGTSNPNLYWYRQAAGRGLQLLFYSVGIGQISSEVPQNLSASRPQDRQFILSSKKLLLSDSGFYLCAWSIRGTQPQHFGDGTRLSIL.

Many counts were recorded for this clonotype. The rearrangement links TRBV13 to TRBJ2-7; tentatively, D is TRBD2 (6 bases). Germline V gene data show CDR1 as PRHDT and CDR2 as FYEKMQ (reference sequence). The CDR3 is 16 residues long. With 5 bases removed from V and 3 bases from J, the gap between germline ends came to 20 bases. CDR3 protein: CASSPGGASEVYEQYF. CDR3 in DNA: TGTGCCAGCAGCCCCGGTGGGGCTAGCGAGGTCTACGAGCAGTACTTC.

The table lists this clonotype with a few counts. This chain links TRBV4-1 with TRBJ2-3; D is possibly TRBD1 (6 bases). Deletions cut 1 base from V and 3 bases from J, with 11 bases between. Per germline, CDR1 MGHRA and CDR2 YSYEKL. The CDR3 consists of 15 residues. CDR3: CASSQVIRGTDTQYF. The CDR3 nucleotides are TGCGCCAGCAGCCAAGTTATAAGGGGGACAGATACGCAGTATTTT.

The J gene is TRBJ2-5, the V gene TRBV19; TRBD2 matches at 9 bases. V shed 5 bases and J 2 bases; nucleotides not matched to a gene: 6. Germline CDR1 and CDR2: LNHDA and SQIVND (reference sequence). The CDR3 spans 15 residues. The CDR3 nucleotides are TGTGCCAGTAGTGTGACTAGCGGAGTTCAAGAGACCCAGTACTTC. It translates to CASSVTSGVQETQYF.